This is a list of T cell receptor beta chains from one sample in a study of blood T cell repertoires in COVID-19. Assay used: immunoSEQ multiplex PCR; TCRdb lists only in-frame clones, some missing. The sample has about 88,000 clones, approximately 87% seen once. Sequenced: peripheral blood. The receptor source for this set is a woman aged 70 to 79 with acute or convalescent COVID-19. The CDR3 runs from the conserved cysteine through the conserved F or W. Each record gives: V gene, J gene, CDR3 length, CDR3 protein.

v_call: TRBV2; j_call: TRBJ2-3; cdr3_length: 14; cdr3_aa: CASSLGQGGDTQYF
v_call: TRBV11-2; j_call: TRBJ2-1; cdr3_length: 16; cdr3_aa: CASSLTGLAGGNEQFF
v_call: TRBV15; j_call: TRBJ1-2; cdr3_length: 18; cdr3_aa: CATSREFPSPWATEGYTF
v_call: TRBV6-2/TRBV6-3; j_call: TRBJ2-2; cdr3_length: 14; cdr3_aa: CASSYALETGELFF
v_call: TRBV29-1; j_call: TRBJ2-1; cdr3_length: 16; cdr3_aa: CSVGGTSGDPYNEQFF
v_call: TRBV4-3; j_call: TRBJ1-2; cdr3_length: 14; cdr3_aa: CASSQAGGRVAYTF
v_call: TRBV19; j_call: TRBJ1-2; cdr3_length: 18; cdr3_aa: CASKDGGQGVESLYGYTF
v_call: TRBV19; j_call: TRBJ2-2; cdr3_length: 18; cdr3_aa: CASSTTVHHQGDTGELFF
v_call: TRBV7-8; j_call: TRBJ2-3; cdr3_length: 17; cdr3_aa: CASSLAGFGTGTDTQYF
v_call: TRBV29-1; j_call: TRBJ2-1; cdr3_length: 13; cdr3_aa: CSVDPGRDNEQFF
v_call: TRBV19; j_call: TRBJ2-1; cdr3_length: 14; cdr3_aa: CASSRAGVMNEQFF
v_call: TRBV4-3; j_call: TRBJ2-2; cdr3_length: 15; cdr3_aa: CASSQDRQDTGELFF
v_call: TRBV10-3; j_call: TRBJ1-6; cdr3_length: 14; cdr3_aa: CAISRDRGNSPLHF
v_call: TRBV28; j_call: TRBJ1-5; cdr3_length: 16; cdr3_aa: CASSLLRTAFNQPQHF
v_call: TRBV2; j_call: TRBJ2-3; cdr3_length: 15; cdr3_aa: CASARWGGGTDTQYF
v_call: TRBV27; j_call: TRBJ1-3; cdr3_length: 14; cdr3_aa: CASSPGTVGNTIYF
v_call: TRBV27; j_call: TRBJ2-1; cdr3_length: 16; cdr3_aa: CASSSFRDAGLNEQFF
v_call: TRBV7-5; j_call: TRBJ1-5; cdr3_length: 16; cdr3_aa: CARSFWDRSSNQPQHF
v_call: TRBV4-1; j_call: TRBJ1-1; cdr3_length: 15; cdr3_aa: CASSPSPGGNTEAFF
v_call: TRBV6-2/TRBV6-3; j_call: TRBJ1-2; cdr3_length: 15; cdr3_aa: CASSYIQGSSYGYTF
v_call: TRBV6-2/TRBV6-3; j_call: TRBJ2-3; cdr3_length: 20; cdr3_aa: CASSSREGRGGTSGVDTQYF
v_call: TRBV27; j_call: TRBJ2-3; cdr3_length: 14; cdr3_aa: CASSPGLAGDTQYF
v_call: TRBV5-1; j_call: TRBJ1-4; cdr3_length: 13; cdr3_aa: CASRPYRDEKLFF
v_call: TRBV6-2/TRBV6-3; j_call: TRBJ2-3; cdr3_length: 18; cdr3_aa: CASSYSFGEGRVSDTQYF
v_call: TRBV14; j_call: TRBJ2-3; cdr3_length: 16; cdr3_aa: CASSQFYSGGADTQYF
v_call: TRBV18; j_call: TRBJ1-1; cdr3_length: 15; cdr3_aa: CASSPSQVPNTEAFF
v_call: TRBV20-1; j_call: TRBJ2-5; cdr3_length: 13; cdr3_aa: CSASRDTQETQYF
v_call: TRBV4-3; j_call: TRBJ1-1; cdr3_length: 17; cdr3_aa: CASSQDRDRGLNTEAFF
v_call: TRBV5-1; j_call: TRBJ2-3; cdr3_length: 17; cdr3_aa: CASSLDPSGSNTDTQYF
v_call: TRBV21-1; j_call: TRBJ1-1; cdr3_length: 14; cdr3_aa: CASTSSREGTEAFF
v_call: TRBV7-2; j_call: TRBJ2-1; cdr3_length: 15; cdr3_aa: CASSLAGTGAGEQFF
v_call: TRBV5-6; j_call: TRBJ2-1; cdr3_length: 15; cdr3_aa: CASSSGQGWWNEQFF
v_call: TRBV7-9; j_call: TRBJ2-5; cdr3_length: 15; cdr3_aa: CASSGSGGGEETQYF